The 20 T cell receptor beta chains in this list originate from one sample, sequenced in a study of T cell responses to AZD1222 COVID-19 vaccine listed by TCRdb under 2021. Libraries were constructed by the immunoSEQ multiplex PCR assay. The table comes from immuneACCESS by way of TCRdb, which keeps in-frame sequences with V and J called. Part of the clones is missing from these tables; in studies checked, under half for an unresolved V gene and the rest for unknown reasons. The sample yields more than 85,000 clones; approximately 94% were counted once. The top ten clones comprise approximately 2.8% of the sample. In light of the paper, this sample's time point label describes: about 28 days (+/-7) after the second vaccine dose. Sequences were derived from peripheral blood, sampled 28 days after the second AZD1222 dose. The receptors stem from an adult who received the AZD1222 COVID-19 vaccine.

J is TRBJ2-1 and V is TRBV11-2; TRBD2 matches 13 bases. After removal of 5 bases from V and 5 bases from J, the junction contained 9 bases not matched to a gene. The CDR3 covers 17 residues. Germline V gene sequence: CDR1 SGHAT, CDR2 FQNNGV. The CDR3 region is CASSQRTSGGPNNEQFF. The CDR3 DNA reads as TGTGCCAGCAGCCAAAGGACTAGCGGGGGCCCAAACAATGAGCAGTTCTTC.

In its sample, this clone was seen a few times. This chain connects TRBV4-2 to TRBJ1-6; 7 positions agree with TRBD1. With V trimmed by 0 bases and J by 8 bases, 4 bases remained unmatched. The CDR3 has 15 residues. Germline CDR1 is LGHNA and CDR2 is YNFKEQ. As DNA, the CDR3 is TGTGCCAGCAGCCAAGATCTAGGGGGCGATTCACCCCTCCACTTT. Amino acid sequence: CASSQDLGGDSPLHF.

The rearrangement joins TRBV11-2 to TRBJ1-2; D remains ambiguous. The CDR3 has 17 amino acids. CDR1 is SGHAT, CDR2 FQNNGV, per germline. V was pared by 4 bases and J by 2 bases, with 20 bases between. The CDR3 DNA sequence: TGTGCCAGCAGCTCCACAACGGCAGTGGTGCCGAACTATGGCTACACCTTC. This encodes CASSSTTAVVPNYGYTF.

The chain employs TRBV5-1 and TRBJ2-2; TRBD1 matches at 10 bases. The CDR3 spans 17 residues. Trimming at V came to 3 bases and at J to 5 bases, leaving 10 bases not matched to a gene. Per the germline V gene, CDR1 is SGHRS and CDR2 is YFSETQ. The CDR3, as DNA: TGCGCCAGCAGCTCGACAGGGGGCGCGTCGGTGACCGGGGAGCTGTTTTTT. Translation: CASSSTGGASVTGELFF.

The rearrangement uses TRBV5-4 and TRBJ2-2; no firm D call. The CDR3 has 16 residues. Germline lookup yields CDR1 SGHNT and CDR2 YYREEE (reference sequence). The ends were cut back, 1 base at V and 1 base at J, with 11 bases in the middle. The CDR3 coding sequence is TGTGCCAGCAGCTTGCAACCGGCTGGGAACACCGGGGAGCTGTTTTTT. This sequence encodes CASSLQPAGNTGELFF.

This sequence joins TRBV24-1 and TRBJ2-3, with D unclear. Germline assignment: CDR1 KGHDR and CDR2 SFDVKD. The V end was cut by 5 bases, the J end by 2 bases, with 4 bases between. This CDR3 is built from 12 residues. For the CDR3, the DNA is TGTGCCACCAGTGGAGACACAGATACGCAGTATTTT. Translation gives CATSGDTDTQYF.

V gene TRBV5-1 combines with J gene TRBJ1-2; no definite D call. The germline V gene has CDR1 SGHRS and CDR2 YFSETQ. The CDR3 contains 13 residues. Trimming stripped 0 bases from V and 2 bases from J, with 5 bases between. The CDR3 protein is CASSLEMNYGYTF. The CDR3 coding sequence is TGCGCCAGCAGCTTGGAGATGAACTATGGCTACACCTTC.

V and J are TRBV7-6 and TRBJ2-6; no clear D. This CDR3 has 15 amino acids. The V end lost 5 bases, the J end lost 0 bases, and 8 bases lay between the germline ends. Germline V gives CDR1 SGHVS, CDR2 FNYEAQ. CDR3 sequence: CASSHQSSGANVLTF. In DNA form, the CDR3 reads TGTGCCAGCAGCCACCAGAGCTCTGGGGCCAACGTCCTGACTTTC.

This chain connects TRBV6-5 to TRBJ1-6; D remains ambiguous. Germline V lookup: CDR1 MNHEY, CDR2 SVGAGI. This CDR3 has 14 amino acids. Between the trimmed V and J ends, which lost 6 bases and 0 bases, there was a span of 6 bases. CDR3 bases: TGTGCCAGCAGAGGGAACTCCTATAATTCACCCCTCCACTTT. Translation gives CASRGNSYNSPLHF.

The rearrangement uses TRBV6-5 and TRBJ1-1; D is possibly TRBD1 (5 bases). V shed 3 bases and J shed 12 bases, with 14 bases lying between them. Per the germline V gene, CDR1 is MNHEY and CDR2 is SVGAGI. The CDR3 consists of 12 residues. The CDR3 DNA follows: TGTGCCAGCAGTTATGAGGGGTTCAGGACTTTCTTT. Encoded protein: CASSYEGFRTFF.

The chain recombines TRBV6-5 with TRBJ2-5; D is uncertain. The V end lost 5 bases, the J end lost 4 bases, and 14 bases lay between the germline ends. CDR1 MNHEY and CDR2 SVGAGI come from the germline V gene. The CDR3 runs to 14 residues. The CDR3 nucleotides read TGTGCCAGCAGTCTTAGAACCTGGCGAGAGACCCAGTACTTC. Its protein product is CASSLRTWRETQYF.

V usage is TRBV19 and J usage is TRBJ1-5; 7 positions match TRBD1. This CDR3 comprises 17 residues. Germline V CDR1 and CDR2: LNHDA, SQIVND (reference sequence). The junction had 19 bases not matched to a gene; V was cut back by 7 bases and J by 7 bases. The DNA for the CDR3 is TGTGCCAGTACCCTCCCAGGGGGGGCAGGGAAGACCCAGCCCCAGCATTTT. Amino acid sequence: CASTLPGGAGKTQPQHF. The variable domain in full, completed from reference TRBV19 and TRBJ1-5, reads DGGITQSPKYLFRKEGQNVTLSCEQNLNHDAMYWYRQDPGQGLRLIYYSQIVNDFQKGDIAEGYSVSREKKESFPLTVTSAQKNPTAFYLCASTLPGGAGKTQPQHFGDGTRLSIL.

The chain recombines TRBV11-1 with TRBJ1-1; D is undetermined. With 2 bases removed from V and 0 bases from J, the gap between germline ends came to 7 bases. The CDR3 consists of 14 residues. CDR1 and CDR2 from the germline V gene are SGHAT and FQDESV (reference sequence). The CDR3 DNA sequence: TGTGCCAGCAGCTTACGTCGTCTGAACACTGAAGCTTTCTTT. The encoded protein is CASSLRRLNTEAFF.

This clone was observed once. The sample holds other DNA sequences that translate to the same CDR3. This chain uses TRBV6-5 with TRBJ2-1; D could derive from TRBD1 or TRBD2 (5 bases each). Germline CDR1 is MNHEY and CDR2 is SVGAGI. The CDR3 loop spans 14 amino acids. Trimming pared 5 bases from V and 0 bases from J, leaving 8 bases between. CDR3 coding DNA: TGTGCCAGCAGTCGGGGCAGCTCCTACAATGAGCAGTTCTTC. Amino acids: CASSRGSSYNEQFF.

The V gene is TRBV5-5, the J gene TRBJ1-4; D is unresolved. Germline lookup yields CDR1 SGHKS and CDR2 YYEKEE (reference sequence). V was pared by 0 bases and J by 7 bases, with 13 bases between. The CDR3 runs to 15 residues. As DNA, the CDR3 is TGTGCCAGCAGCTTGGTCGGTCTTACTGGTGAAAAACTGTTTTTT. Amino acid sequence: CASSLVGLTGEKLFF.

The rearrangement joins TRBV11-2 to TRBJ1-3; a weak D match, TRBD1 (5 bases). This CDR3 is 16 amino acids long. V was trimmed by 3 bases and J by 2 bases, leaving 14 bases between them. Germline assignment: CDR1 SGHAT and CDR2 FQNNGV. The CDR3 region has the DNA TGTGCCAGCAGCTTTTTAGGCCCAGGGCCTGGAAACACCATATATTTT. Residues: CASSFLGPGPGNTIYF.

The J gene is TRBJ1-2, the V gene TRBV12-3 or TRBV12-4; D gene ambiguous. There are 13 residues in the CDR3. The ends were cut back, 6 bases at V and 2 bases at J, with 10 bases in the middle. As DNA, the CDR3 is TGTGCCAGCAGCCCCCAGCGGAACTATGGCTACACCTTC. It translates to CASSPQRNYGYTF.

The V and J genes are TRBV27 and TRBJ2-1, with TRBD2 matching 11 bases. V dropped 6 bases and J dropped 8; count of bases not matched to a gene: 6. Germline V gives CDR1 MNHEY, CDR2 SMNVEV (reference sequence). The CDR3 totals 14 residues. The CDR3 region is CASRGLADWHEQFF. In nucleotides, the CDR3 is TGTGCCAGCAGGGGACTAGCGGATTGGCATGAGCAGTTCTTC.

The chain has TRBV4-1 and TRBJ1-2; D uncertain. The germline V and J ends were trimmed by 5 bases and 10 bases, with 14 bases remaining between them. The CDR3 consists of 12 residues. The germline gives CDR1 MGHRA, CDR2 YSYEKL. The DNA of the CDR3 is TGCGCCAGCAGCTTAGGCATGGGGTTCTACACCTTC. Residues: CASSLGMGFYTF.

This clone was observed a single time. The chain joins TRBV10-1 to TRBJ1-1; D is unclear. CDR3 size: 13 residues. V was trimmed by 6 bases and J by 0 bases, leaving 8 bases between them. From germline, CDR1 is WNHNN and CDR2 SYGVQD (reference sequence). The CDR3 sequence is CASRGSLNTEAFF. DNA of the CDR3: TGCGCCAGCAGGGGGTCCTTGAACACTGAAGCTTTCTTT.